This T cell receptor beta chain stems from a study of spatial heterogeneity in lung cancer (dated by TCRdb to between 2018 and 2020). A note on the overall study: More beta-chain than alpha-chain transcripts were consistently detected, likely reflecting higher beta-chain transcript abundance. In the raw uncorrected reads, each unique combination of TCR and UMI appeared on average more than ten times. In non-small cell lung cancer, the study made a quantitative comparison of TCR alpha and beta repertoires among multiple tumor regions, matched nontumor lung and blood. Nonsynonymous mutation counts, determined by whole-exome sequencing of tumor tissue, were related to features of the TCR repertoire. At surgery, both alpha and beta chains were TCR-sequenced in more than 200 tumor regions, some 64 matched nontumor lung samples and just over 55 PBMC samples.

V loses 11 bases, J loses 1 base, and the germline ends lie 14 bases apart. CDR1 and CDR2, looked up from the germline V gene (reference sequence), are SEHNR and FQNEAQ. The CDR3 runs 13 amino acids, cysteine and phenylalanine included. Kept here is only the CDR3 DNA, which spans 39 bases and is read in frame from base 1. What the authors observed across the whole study: Ubiquitous expanded tumor TCRs showed up in blood more often at tumor resection than at routine follow-up. Additional single-cell paired TCR alpha and beta sequencing was considered necessary to confirm, at a functional level, the hypothesis that regional TCRs recognize regional mutations.

What the time point label conveys for this sample: sample taken at primary tumor resection. Donors were under 95 patients with early-stage, untreated non-small cell lung cancer from the lung TRACERx cohort. Without any cell sorting, TCR sequencing was performed on whole RNA extracted either from tumor and nontumor lung tissue or from cryopreserved PBMC samples. Only patients for whom sufficient RNA was available from at least two tumor regions were selected for TCR sequencing. This clonotype was recorded many times. Its binding antigen is unknown. The sample holds no much larger clone one base away, and base qualities are not on file. Library preparation employed 5' RACE. Sequenced on a NextSeq 500. The TCR library protocol attached a unique molecular identifier to each TCR cDNA molecule to allow correction of PCR and sequencing errors. Under the source paper's analysis protocol: TCR identification, UMI-based error correction and CDR3 extraction were performed with Decombinator tools. TCRs above a frequency of 2 per 1,000, corresponding to the top 1% of the tumor frequency distribution, were defined as expanded. Each repertoire was subsampled 100 times to 5,000 TCRs, after which Renyi diversity was computed with the R vegan package. CDR3 similarity networks were built from amino acid triplet string-kernel similarity, with CDR3s being connected when pairwise similarity was above 0.82. The public reads were reprocessed in TCRdb via fastp at Q25 and MiXCR, keeping in-frame beta chains. When rows share a CDR3 protein, they turn into one entry using the most common DNA and genes. It is TCRdb's table, rather than the study itself, that gives the V and J calls and clone size. The sample profile shows tens of thousands of distinct CDR3 sequences; under 8.5% of them were found once. The top ten hold roughly 7% of the sample.

The sequence is built from TRBV7-9 and TRBJ1-1, with no confidently assigned D gene. The receptor was derived from a male donor with early-stage non-small cell lung cancer. Sequencing was performed on PBMCs, taken at surgery. The nucleotide sequence is given as TGTGCCGGGCTCTTGTCTCCGAACACTGAAGCTTTCTTT. It specifies CAGLLSPNTEAFF.